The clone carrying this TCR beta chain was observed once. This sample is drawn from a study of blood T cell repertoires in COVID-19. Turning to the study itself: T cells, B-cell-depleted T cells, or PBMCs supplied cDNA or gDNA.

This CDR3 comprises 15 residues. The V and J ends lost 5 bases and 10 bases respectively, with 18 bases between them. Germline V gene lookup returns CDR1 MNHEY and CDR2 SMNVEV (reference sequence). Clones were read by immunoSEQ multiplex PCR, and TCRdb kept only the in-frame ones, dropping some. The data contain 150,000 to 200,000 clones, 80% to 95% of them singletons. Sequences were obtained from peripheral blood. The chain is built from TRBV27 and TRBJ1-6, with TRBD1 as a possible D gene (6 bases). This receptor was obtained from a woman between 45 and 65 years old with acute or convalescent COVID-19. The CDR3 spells CASSRTTGNGSPLHF. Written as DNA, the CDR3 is TGTGCCAGCAGTCGCACAACAGGGAACGGATCACCCCTCCACTTT.